These T cell receptor beta chains were read from a single sample in a study of blood T cells in healthy people across ages. TCRdb re-called the 5' RACE reads with MiXCR, one entry per CDR3 protein. Here the sample spans 380,000 or so distinct CDR3 sequences, roughly half being singletons. Sequencing input: blood. These receptors all come from a man aged 55 to 70 in good health. CDR3s include the opening cysteine and the closing phenylalanine or tryptophan. A D gene is named only where the DNA matches it firmly. Clone size is not always given. Where it is, it says once, few, many or a class for expanded clones.

cdr3_aa: CASSRDRGAYEQYF; cdr3_nt: TGTGCCAGCAGTCGGGACAGGGGAGCGTACGAGCAGTACTTC; clone_size: -; d_call: TRBD1; v_call: TRBV6-5; j_call: TRBJ2-7
cdr3_aa: CSARGGTAGANYGYTF; cdr3_nt: TGCAGTGCTAGAGGAGGGACGGCCGGAGCCAACTATGGCTACACCTTC; clone_size: few; d_call: -; v_call: TRBV20-1; j_call: TRBJ1-2
cdr3_aa: CASSEIVSLLAGARDTQYF; cdr3_nt: TGTGCCAGCAGTGAAATAGTCTCCCTTCTAGCGGGAGCAAGGGATACGCAGTATTTT; clone_size: -; d_call: TRBD2; v_call: TRBV6-1; j_call: TRBJ2-3
cdr3_aa: CSAVTSGRMEQYF; cdr3_nt: TGCAGTGCCGTGACTAGCGGGAGAATGGAGCAGTACTTC; clone_size: few; d_call: TRBD2; v_call: TRBV20-1; j_call: TRBJ2-4
cdr3_aa: CASRPTSGSADTQYF; cdr3_nt: TGTGCCAGCAGGCCCACTAGCGGGAGTGCAGATACGCAGTATTTT; clone_size: many; d_call: TRBD2; v_call: TRBV2; j_call: TRBJ2-3
cdr3_aa: CASRSSGRPGNTQYF; cdr3_nt: TGTGCCAGCAGGAGTTCGGGGCGCCCGGGGAATACGCAGTATTTT; clone_size: few; d_call: -; v_call: TRBV6-2/TRBV6-3; j_call: TRBJ2-3
cdr3_aa: CASQRSPTSYEQYF; cdr3_nt: TGTGCCAGCCAACGGTCGCCAACTTCCTACGAGCAGTACTTC; clone_size: few; d_call: -; v_call: TRBV6-7; j_call: TRBJ2-7
cdr3_aa: CASSSRRRAYYEQYF; cdr3_nt: TGTGCCAGCAGTTCCCGACGCCGGGCTTACTACGAGCAGTACTTC; clone_size: -; d_call: -; v_call: TRBV28; j_call: TRBJ2-7
cdr3_aa: CASSSGLADEQFF; cdr3_nt: TGTGCCAGCTCATCTGGACTAGCTGATGAGCAGTTCTTC; clone_size: -; d_call: TRBD2; v_call: TRBV18; j_call: TRBJ2-1
cdr3_aa: CASRLGQGARDTQYF; cdr3_nt: TGTGCCAGCAGGTTGGGACAGGGGGCGCGTGATACGCAGTATTTT; clone_size: -; d_call: TRBD1; v_call: TRBV5-4; j_call: TRBJ2-3
cdr3_aa: CSAPDRATDTQYF; cdr3_nt: TGCAGTGCTCCGGACAGAGCCACAGATACGCAGTATTTT; clone_size: few; d_call: -; v_call: TRBV20-1; j_call: TRBJ2-3
cdr3_aa: CASSQGGPYGYTF; cdr3_nt: TGTGCCAGCAGCCAAGGAGGTCCCTATGGCTACACCTTC; clone_size: -; d_call: -; v_call: TRBV4-2; j_call: TRBJ1-2
cdr3_aa: CASRLGQGRGRRACNEQFF; cdr3_nt: TGTGCCAGCCGCTTAGGCCAGGGGCGGGGGCGGAGGGCCTGCAATGAGCAGTTCTTC; clone_size: -; d_call: -; v_call: TRBV7-2; j_call: TRBJ2-1
cdr3_aa: CASSSVERGEQFF; cdr3_nt: TGTGCCAGCAGCTCGGTCGAGAGGGGTGAGCAGTTCTTC; clone_size: -; d_call: -; v_call: TRBV7-2; j_call: TRBJ2-1
cdr3_aa: CSAPEDLEAFF; cdr3_nt: TGCAGTGCTCCAGAGGACCTCGAAGCTTTCTTT; clone_size: -; d_call: -; v_call: TRBV20-1; j_call: TRBJ1-1
cdr3_aa: CASSEPRPGLAGEQYF; cdr3_nt: TGTGCCAGCAGTGAACCTCGGCCGGGACTAGCGGGGGAGCAGTACTTC; clone_size: -; d_call: TRBD2; v_call: TRBV6-1; j_call: TRBJ2-7
cdr3_aa: CSARVGSQRDQPQHF; cdr3_nt: TGCAGTGCTAGAGTCGGCAGCCAAAGGGATCAGCCCCAGCATTTT; clone_size: -; d_call: -; v_call: TRBV20-1; j_call: TRBJ1-5
cdr3_aa: CASSEAGRSSYNEQFF; cdr3_nt: TGTGCCAGCAGTGAAGCCGGCAGGAGCTCCTACAATGAGCAGTTCTTT; clone_size: -; d_call: -; v_call: TRBV6-1; j_call: TRBJ2-1
cdr3_aa: CASTKAVKNIQYF; cdr3_nt: TGTGCCAGCACGAAAGCCGTAAAAAACATTCAGTACTTC; clone_size: -; d_call: -; v_call: TRBV6-6; j_call: TRBJ2-4
cdr3_aa: CSARGPPTYNEQYF; cdr3_nt: TGCAGTGCCCGAGGCCCGCCTACTTACAATGAGCAGTACTTC; clone_size: -; d_call: -; v_call: TRBV20-1; j_call: TRBJ2-5
cdr3_aa: CASSLDRGSYEQYF; cdr3_nt: TGTGCCAGCAGTTTGGACAGGGGCTCCTACGAGCAGTACTTC; clone_size: few; d_call: TRBD1; v_call: TRBV28; j_call: TRBJ2-7
cdr3_aa: CSASWGSSYNEQFF; cdr3_nt: TGCAGTGCTTCGTGGGGGAGCTCCTACAATGAGCAGTTCTTC; clone_size: few; d_call: -; v_call: TRBV20-1; j_call: TRBJ2-1
cdr3_aa: CASSHRRLAQRTDTQYF; cdr3_nt: TGTGCCAGCAGCCACCGCCGACTAGCCCAACGCACAGATACGCAGTATTTT; clone_size: few; d_call: TRBD2; v_call: TRBV11-1; j_call: TRBJ2-3
cdr3_aa: CASSGAIEQYF; cdr3_nt: TGTGCCAGCAGCGGGGCCATTGAGCAGTACTTC; clone_size: -; d_call: -; v_call: TRBV11-2; j_call: TRBJ2-5
cdr3_aa: CASSLGLAGVGEQFF; cdr3_nt: TGCGCCAGCAGCTTGGGGCTAGCGGGAGTCGGTGAGCAGTTCTTC; clone_size: -; d_call: TRBD2; v_call: TRBV5-1; j_call: TRBJ2-1
cdr3_aa: CASTRDRLNTGELFF; cdr3_nt: TGTGCCAGTACGCGGGACAGGCTTAACACCGGGGAGCTGTTTTTT; clone_size: -; d_call: TRBD1; v_call: TRBV7-2; j_call: TRBJ2-2
cdr3_aa: CSAREWATRNTEAFF; cdr3_nt: TGCAGTGCTAGGGAGTGGGCCACCCGGAACACTGAAGCTTTCTTT; clone_size: few; d_call: -; v_call: TRBV20-1; j_call: TRBJ1-1
cdr3_aa: CSASWVAGGALAYEQYF; cdr3_nt: TGCAGTGCTAGCTGGGTTGCGGGAGGGGCCCTGGCTTACGAGCAGTACTTC; clone_size: -; d_call: TRBD2; v_call: TRBV20-1; j_call: TRBJ2-7
cdr3_aa: CASSGVTTSTDTQYF; cdr3_nt: TGTGCCAGCAGCGGGGTAACTACTAGCACAGATACGCAGTATTTT; clone_size: -; d_call: -; v_call: TRBV9; j_call: TRBJ2-3
cdr3_aa: CASSQDGPSGISGANVLTF; cdr3_nt: TGCGCCAGCAGCCAAGATGGGCCTAGCGGTATCTCTGGGGCCAACGTCCTGACTTTC; clone_size: -; d_call: TRBD2; v_call: TRBV4-3; j_call: TRBJ2-6
cdr3_aa: CSARTGTNADTQYF; cdr3_nt: TGCAGTGCTAGGACCGGGACGAACGCAGATACGCAGTATTTT; clone_size: -; d_call: -; v_call: TRBV20-1; j_call: TRBJ2-3
cdr3_aa: CASSLAAESYEQYF; cdr3_nt: TGTGCCAGCAGCTTAGCGGCCGAGAGCTACGAGCAGTACTTC; clone_size: -; d_call: -; v_call: TRBV7-9; j_call: TRBJ2-7
cdr3_aa: CASSSGSRPQHF; cdr3_nt: TGTGCCAGCAGTTCCGGGTCGAGACCCCAGCATTTT; clone_size: many; d_call: -; v_call: TRBV27; j_call: TRBJ1-5
cdr3_aa: CSAREGLGTEAFF; cdr3_nt: TGCAGTGCTAGAGAGGGGCTGGGGACTGAAGCTTTCTTT; clone_size: -; d_call: -; v_call: TRBV20-1; j_call: TRBJ1-1
cdr3_aa: CASSTPRDSGGPYNEQFF; cdr3_nt: TGTGCCAGTAGTACGCCGCGGGACTCCGGAGGTCCCTACAATGAGCAGTTCTTC; clone_size: -; d_call: -; v_call: TRBV19; j_call: TRBJ2-1
cdr3_aa: CASSRGLAGEEQYF; cdr3_nt: TGTGCCAGCAGCAGGGGACTAGCGGGGGAAGAGCAGTACTTC; clone_size: -; d_call: TRBD2; v_call: TRBV12-3/TRBV12-4; j_call: TRBJ2-7
cdr3_aa: CAARQGGRQETQYF; cdr3_nt: TGTGCCGCTAGACAGGGTGGGCGTCAAGAGACCCAGTACTTC; clone_size: many; d_call: TRBD1; v_call: TRBV24-1; j_call: TRBJ2-5
cdr3_aa: CASPKPGPDDQPQHF; cdr3_nt: TGTGCCAGCCCTAAGCCGGGCCCCGACGACCAGCCCCAGCATTTT; clone_size: -; d_call: -; v_call: TRBV25-1; j_call: TRBJ1-5
cdr3_aa: CASRRPGGTYEQYF; cdr3_nt: TGTGCCAGCAGACGGCCGGGGGGGACCTACGAGCAGTACTTC; clone_size: -; d_call: TRBD2; v_call: TRBV5-5; j_call: TRBJ2-7
cdr3_aa: CASSLAGEESPLHF; cdr3_nt: TGTGCCAGCAGTCTCGCAGGGGAGGAATCACCCCTCCACTTT; clone_size: -; d_call: -; v_call: TRBV12-3/TRBV12-4; j_call: TRBJ1-6
cdr3_aa: CASSGGTSGHNEQFF; cdr3_nt: TGTGCCAGCAGCGGTGGGACTAGCGGTCACAATGAGCAGTTCTTC; clone_size: -; d_call: TRBD2; v_call: TRBV9; j_call: TRBJ2-1
cdr3_aa: CASKLAGSYEQYF; cdr3_nt: TGTGCCAGTAAACTAGCGGGTTCGTACGAGCAGTACTTC; clone_size: few; d_call: TRBD2; v_call: TRBV6-5; j_call: TRBJ2-7
cdr3_aa: CASSLLARGRDGELFF; cdr3_nt: TGTGCCAGCAGCTTATTAGCTCGTGGAAGGGACGGGGAGCTGTTTTTT; clone_size: -; d_call: -; v_call: TRBV7-8; j_call: TRBJ2-2
cdr3_aa: CASSLAPDSKETQYF; cdr3_nt: TGTGCCAGCAGCTTAGCCCCGGACAGTAAAGAGACCCAGTACTTC; clone_size: -; d_call: -; v_call: TRBV11-2; j_call: TRBJ2-5
cdr3_aa: CSAGQGVGYTF; cdr3_nt: TGCAGTGCGGGACAGGGGGTTGGCTACACCTTC; clone_size: few; d_call: TRBD1; v_call: TRBV20-1; j_call: TRBJ1-2
cdr3_aa: CASSPTRTGREEQYF; cdr3_nt: TGTGCCAGCAGTCCTACTAGGACGGGTCGTGAGGAGCAGTACTTC; clone_size: -; d_call: -; v_call: TRBV28; j_call: TRBJ2-7
cdr3_aa: CSARANLQGGDEQYF; cdr3_nt: TGCAGTGCTAGAGCTAATTTACAGGGAGGCGACGAGCAGTACTTC; clone_size: -; d_call: -; v_call: TRBV20-1; j_call: TRBJ2-7
cdr3_aa: CASSLGRYYEQYF; cdr3_nt: TGTGCCAGCAGCTTAGGCAGGTACTACGAGCAGTACTTC; clone_size: -; d_call: -; v_call: TRBV13; j_call: TRBJ2-7
cdr3_aa: CSVEDLRRSSYNEQFF; cdr3_nt: TGCAGCGTTGAAGATCTTCGGCGGAGCTCCTACAATGAGCAGTTCTTC; clone_size: few; d_call: -; v_call: TRBV29-1; j_call: TRBJ2-1
cdr3_aa: CASSLDGRVSQTAYNEQFF; cdr3_nt: TGCGCCAGCAGCTTGGACGGACGGGTCAGCCAGACAGCTTACAATGAGCAGTTCTTC; clone_size: -; d_call: -; v_call: TRBV5-1; j_call: TRBJ2-1
cdr3_aa: CASSQKPRDRSYEQYF; cdr3_nt: TGTGCCAGCAGCCAAAAACCAAGGGACAGGTCCTACGAGCAGTACTTC; clone_size: few; d_call: TRBD1; v_call: TRBV7-8; j_call: TRBJ2-7
cdr3_aa: CATSRVGGYYNEQFF; cdr3_nt: TGTGCCACCAGCAGAGTGGGGGGGTATTACAATGAGCAGTTCTTC; clone_size: -; d_call: TRBD2; v_call: TRBV15; j_call: TRBJ2-1
cdr3_aa: CASRAGTSGRASVVLYF; cdr3_nt: TGTGCCAGCAGGGCCGGGACTAGCGGGAGGGCCTCGGTAGTGCTGTACTTC; clone_size: -; d_call: TRBD2; v_call: TRBV2; j_call: TRBJ2-7
cdr3_aa: CASRVPGQGWYGYTF; cdr3_nt: TGTGCCAGCAGGGTCCCGGGACAGGGGTGGTATGGCTACACCTTC; clone_size: -; d_call: TRBD1; v_call: TRBV6-2/TRBV6-3; j_call: TRBJ1-2
cdr3_aa: CASSLVQGGEQYF; cdr3_nt: TGTGCCAGCAGCTTAGTACAGGGTGGCGAGCAGTACTTC; clone_size: -; d_call: -; v_call: TRBV13; j_call: TRBJ2-7